What follows are 16 T cell receptor beta chains derived from one specimen sequenced in a study of T cell changes during pregnancy in multiple sclerosis. Sequencing was performed with immunoSEQ multiplex PCR; in TCRdb, only in-frame clones are kept and a portion is missing. The sample contains approximately 20,000 clones, about 87% of which appear only once. Sequencing was performed on CD8+ T cells from peripheral blood mononuclear cells, taken in the second trimester of pregnancy. These TCRs come from a female donor in good health, enrolled as a control in a pregnancy study.

The V and J genes are TRBV30 and TRBJ2-7; TRBD2 agrees at 9 bases. The germline CDR1 and CDR2 sequences are GTSNPN and SVGIG (reference sequence). V was pared by 4 bases and J by 5 bases, with 12 bases of the junction left unmatched. The CDR3 length is 15 residues. CDR3 sequence reads: CAWNSGSAPGDEQYF. CDR3 DNA: TGTGCCTGGAATAGCGGGAGTGCTCCAGGCGACGAGCAGTACTTC.

This clone has just one count. The chain is built from TRBV5-5 and TRBJ1-1; no clear D. The CDR3 loop spans 13 amino acids. Between the trimmed V and J ends, which lost 5 bases and 4 bases, there was a span of 12 bases. Germline V CDR1 and CDR2: SGHKS, YYEKEE (reference sequence). CDR3 in DNA: TGTGCCAGCAGGTTCCCAGGTGGCACTGAAGCTTTCTTT. Amino acid sequence: CASRFPGGTEAFF.

The chain uses TRBV28 and TRBJ1-1; perhaps TRBD1 as D (5 bases). This CDR3 has 14 residues. Trimming removed 2 bases at V and 5 bases at J, with 12 bases between. CDR1 and CDR2 from the germline V gene are MDHEN and SYDVKM. The CDR3 DNA reads TGTGCCAGCAGTTTACAGGGAGGTTGGACTGAAGCTTTCTTT. Translated, it gives CASSLQGGWTEAFF. The full variable domain, with the rest looked up from reference TRBV28 and TRBJ1-1, is DVKVTQSSRYLVKRTGEKVFLECVQDMDHENMFWYRQDPGLGLRLIYFSYDVKMKEKGDIPEGYSVSREKKERFSLILESASTNQTSMYLCASSLQGGWTEAFFGQGTRLTVV.

This clone is medium-sized in the sample. Other DNA variants within this sample encode the same CDR3. The chain carries TRBV6-4 and TRBJ2-2, with 7 bases lining up with TRBD2. The CDR3 totals 14 residues. Germline CDR1 and CDR2: MRHNA and SNTAGT. The V gene end was trimmed by 2 bases and the J gene end by 3 bases; junction bases not matched to a gene: 0. CDR3 residues: CASSDGRDTGELFF. The CDR3 DNA sequence: TGTGCCAGCAGTGACGGGAGGGACACCGGGGAGCTGTTTTTT.

This clone was observed a handful of times. The chain carries TRBV28 and TRBJ2-2; 7 bases fit TRBD1. This CDR3 has 13 residues. Losses at the gene ends were 10 bases for V and 5 bases for J; bases not matched to a gene: 7. Per germline, CDR1 MDHEN and CDR2 SYDVKM. Written as DNA, the CDR3 is TGTGCCACCAACACAGGGGATACCGGGGAGCTGTTTTTT. It codes for CATNTGDTGELFF.

V and J are TRBV28 and TRBJ2-7, with 8 bases fitting TRBD2. The V gene end was trimmed by 4 bases and the J gene end by 6 bases; junction bases not matched to a gene: 14. The CDR3 is 16 residues long. In germline, CDR1 is MDHEN, CDR2 SYDVKM. The CDR3 spells CASSSLSIAGGVEQYF. CDR3 DNA sequence: TGTGCCAGCAGTTCCCTAAGCATAGCCGGGGGGGTCGAGCAGTACTTC.

The chain has TRBV10-3 and TRBJ2-7, with unresolved D. V dropped 3 bases and J dropped 7 bases, with 16 bases sitting between them. The V gene's germline CDR1 is ENHRY and CDR2 SYGVKD. The CDR3 consists of 14 residues. CDR3 DNA: TGTGCCATCAGTGACCTCTCCCTCCTCGAGGAGCAGTACTTC. Residues: CAISDLSLLEEQYF.

V gene TRBV6-5 combines with J gene TRBJ1-5; D perhaps matches TRBD1 (6 bases). V lost 4 bases and J 0 bases, leaving 13 bases between the germline ends. CDR1 is MNHEY and CDR2 is SVGAGI in the germline V gene. The CDR3 has 16 residues. The CDR3 region is CASSSGTPDSNQPQHF. Here the CDR3 DNA reads TGTGCCAGCAGTTCCGGGACACCTGATAGCAATCAGCCCCAGCATTTT.

The chain couples TRBV4-1 to TRBJ2-2; D not resolved. Germline-derived CDR1 and CDR2 are MGHRA and YSYEKL. The CDR3 extends over 17 amino acids. V dropped 1 base and J dropped 3 bases, with 15 bases sitting between them. CDR3 in DNA: TGCGCCAGCAGCCAAGTCGGCTATTCAGGTCACACCGGGGAGCTGTTTTTT. Amino acids: CASSQVGYSGHTGELFF.

This clone appeared a few times. This chain uses TRBV6-4 with TRBJ2-2, with no clear D. Germline lookup yields CDR1 MRHNA and CDR2 SNTAGT. Trimming removed 4 bases from V and 1 base from J, with 4 bases in between. This CDR3 has 13 amino acids. CDR3 nucleotides: TGTGCCAGCAGTGCAGGGAACACCGGGGAGCTGTTTTTT. It translates to CASSAGNTGELFF.

The gene calls are TRBV2 and TRBJ2-1, with a weak D call TRBD1 (6 bases). V lost 6 bases and J 6 bases, leaving 15 bases between the germline ends. The CDR3 has 14 amino acids. From germline, CDR1 is SNHLY and CDR2 FYNNEI. In DNA, the CDR3 is TGTGCCAGCAGGACCGCCGGGACACTCAATGAGCAGTTCTTC. Protein: CASRTAGTLNEQFF.

The chain carries TRBV4-2 and TRBJ2-6; 11 bases fit TRBD1. Looked up from germline, CDR1 is LGHNA and CDR2 is YNFKEQ. The CDR3 has 22 amino acids. V lost 3 bases, J lost 1 base, and 17 bases stayed unmatched. The CDR3 spells CASSHVGQGAISRRSGANVLTF. Written as DNA, the CDR3 is TGTGCCAGCAGCCACGTCGGACAGGGGGCGATTTCACGACGATCTGGGGCCAACGTCCTGACTTTC.

This clone has just a few counts. The chain joins TRBV4-1 to TRBJ1-6; D is possibly TRBD1 (6 bases). Trimming cost V 4 bases and J 9 bases, with 16 bases left between them. The CDR3 extends over 15 amino acids. The V gene's germline CDR1 is MGHRA and CDR2 YSYEKL. DNA of the CDR3: TGCGCCAGCAGCCCCCCTGGGCAGGGGATTTCACCCCTCCACTTT. Its protein is CASSPPGQGISPLHF.

The chain carries TRBV5-1 and TRBJ2-7; 7 bases fit TRBD2. With 2 bases clipped from V and 2 bases from J, the junction kept 10 bases outside the gene matches. The CDR3 loop spans 16 amino acids. Germline values: CDR1 SGHRS, CDR2 YFSETQ. CDR3 coding DNA: TGCGCCAGCAGCTTAGGACCTAGCGGAGAGACCTACGAGCAGTACTTC. This codes for CASSLGPSGETYEQYF.

V gene TRBV7-9 combines with J gene TRBJ2-5; 8 bases map to TRBD2. Unmatched junction bases numbered 16, after V lost 5 bases and J lost 5 bases. The CDR3 spans 17 residues. Germline CDR1 and CDR2: SEHNR and FQNEAQ (reference sequence). The CDR3 reads CASSPSRERGPEETQYF. CDR3 nucleotide sequence: TGTGCCAGCAGCCCCTCCCGGGAGCGGGGGCCTGAGGAGACCCAGTACTTC. Together with reference TRBV7-9 and TRBJ2-5, the CDR3 gives the full variable domain: DTGVSQNPRHKITKRGQNVTFRCDPISEHNRLYWYRQTLGQGPEFLTYFQNEAQLEKSRLLSDRFSAERPKGSFSTLEIQRTEQGDSAMYLCASSPSRERGPEETQYFGPGTRLLVL.

The chain couples TRBV7-2 to TRBJ1-3, with D possibly TRBD1 on 5 matching bases. Germline CDR1 reads SGHTA; CDR2 reads FQGNSA. The V end lost 2 bases, the J end lost 4 bases, and 12 bases lay between the germline ends. The CDR3 consists of 15 residues. The chain's CDR3 is CASSLSGGRGNTIYF. The DNA of the CDR3 is TGTGCCAGCAGCTTATCGGGGGGACGCGGAAACACCATATATTTT.